This T cell receptor (beta chain) originates from a study of cytomegalovirus exposure and HLA in healthy donors. The wider study: According to later analysis, the same platform produced the 120 validation and over 600 first-cohort repertoires. Study-level results: Rare sequences made up most TCRs, while some public TCRs were found in many donors. The authors enumerated roughly 180 TCR beta chains as linked to cytomegalovirus. High sensitivity and specificity were reportedly achieved when the classifier diagnosed cytomegalovirus status.

Germline CDR1 and CDR2: SNHLY and FYNNEI. The CDR3 consists of 14 residues. The V end lost 6 bases, the J end lost 0 bases, and 8 bases lay between the germline ends. For this clone: No antigen is known for it.

Method: immunoSEQ multiplex PCR; TCRdb's copy keeps in-frame clones and lacks some. The data contain more than 250,000 clones, less than 95% of them seen just once; the ten biggest clones take up approximately 3.1%. Sequenced: PBMCs. The sequence was collected from a woman under 40 in good health and CMV-seronegative. The genes are TRBV2 and TRBJ2-2; the D is unclear. The CDR3 region is CASSQETNTGELFF. The CDR3, as DNA: TGTGCCAGCAGCCAGGAGACGAACACCGGGGAGCTGTTTTTT.